The entry that follows covers one T cell receptor (beta chain) sequence. This clone has a single count. Its antigen is currently not known. Base qualities were left out, and no much larger clone turns up one base away. Different DNA sequences within this sample yield the same CDR3. TCR CDR3 regions were amplified from genomic DNA by multiplex PCR using the deep immunoSEQ assay. Extracted genomic DNA from each cell subset was spread evenly across all wells of several immunoSEQ 96-well plates, with each plate serving as a replicate. Each replicate PCR for sorted subsets received around 200 ng genomic DNA, equal to about 30,000 T cell genomes. Purified libraries were measured with a Qubit 3.0 fluorometer, size-checked on a Bioanalyzer 2100, and measured again with the KAPA Library Quantification kit. A separate single-read 150-cycle Illumina NextSeq 550 flow cell was used to sequence each immunoSEQ 96-well plate. Under the source paper's analysis protocol: The immunoSEQ output contained only junctional sequences without quality scores, so filtering could not match that applied to full-length reads. To assign V/J genes and CDR3, sequences were annotated using PyIR, a Python wrapper for IgBLAST v1.9, with IMGT germline references. Reads with weak V/J assignments (E-value above 1e-6), missing CDR3, stop codons, out-of-frame junctions, or ambiguous translated residues were removed. V3J clonotypes were defined as sequences sharing an identical inferred V gene, J gene, and CDR3 amino acid sequence. To compute the percentage overlap between repertoires, the number of shared unique clonotypes was divided by the size of the smaller repertoire. RTK rarefaction, the Chao1 estimator, and Recon v2.1 estimates of unobserved clonotypes were used to assess repertoire richness. Generation probabilities for all TCRbeta clonotypes obtained by the gDNA method from a few donors were computed using OLGA. As stored in TCRdb, this immuneACCESS dataset retains in-frame rearrangements with V and J assigned. A fraction of the clones does not appear; measured against another copy, unresolved V genes explain less than half of the discrepancy, and the remainder lacks a known reason. Clone size and V and J calls were adopted from that table, with D and trimming inferred from the DNA. This sample holds just over 2,000,000 clones; 85% to 95% were observed only once. The ten top clones hold around 0.13% of the sample.

The donors were healthy, HIV-negative adults with no recently reported acute infections or vaccinations. Every donor was a Caucasian adult living in Nashville, Tennessee, USA. CD4+ T cells were enriched by magnetic negative selection; naive cells were then positively selected on CD45RA, and the negative fraction formed the memory subset. Blood was collected by leukapheresis, and PBMCs were isolated by Ficoll-Histopaque density gradient centrifugation and then cryopreserved in liquid nitrogen vapor phase. Analytical flow cytometry was used to check the purity and quantity of every magnetically sorted T cell population. From each sorted fraction, genomic DNA was isolated and quantified by UV absorbance on a Nanodrop 2000c. The data derive from a study of shared clonotypes between healthy human individuals (dated by TCRdb to about 2020). Some background on the complete study: The cohort included a few men and two women between 18 and 49 years of age. For each donor, CD4 naive and CD4 memory were each given three plates, CD8 naive was given two plates, and CD8 memory was given one plate. To estimate repertoire size and how much clonotype sharing occurs between individuals, the study deeply sequenced the blood TCR repertoires of about 5 healthy adults. Different laboratories and diverse techniques were used to prepare libraries and sequence TCR repertoires, to increase sequencing depth and limit assay-specific biases. Per donor, leukapheresis produced somewhere between about 0.9 and 9.5 billion PBMCs.

On the study overall, not on this receptor specifically: The small number of donors limited the genetic and exposure-history diversity represented. Incomplete sequencing was indicated by rarefaction of sorted-subset datasets, despite the large sequencing depth. Sharing across several donors was observed for about 5% of naive CD4, around 3.5% of naive CD8, about 2.3% of memory CD4, and about 0.4% of memory CD8 clonotypes. Compared with non-shared clonotypes, clonotypes shared by all four sorted-subset donors had higher generation probabilities. Naive subsets generally had larger estimated clonotype richness than memory subsets did. Based on pairwise subsampling, the degree of clonotype sharing among donors was expected to be affected by sequencing depth. Sampling was limited to blood, and TCR repertoires in tissue likely differ from TCR repertoires in blood.

The source of this sequence is a man aged 18 to 29 in good health. Sequenced material: naive CD4+ T cells sorted from blood. The cell subset or site label of this sample denotes: CD45RA+ positively selected.

CDR3 reads: CAWSVLGYGYTF. The base sequence is TGTGCCTGGAGTGTACTAGGCTATGGCTACACCTTC. The chain couples TRBV30 to TRBJ1-2; the D gene assignment is ambiguous. V and J are truncated by 0 bases and 4 bases respectively, leaving an intervening sequence of 6 bases. According to the germline V gene (reference sequence), CDR1 reads GTSNPN and CDR2 reads SVGIG. Reading from cysteine to phenylalanine, the CDR3 counts 12 amino acids. Left in the record is the CDR3 DNA by itself, 36 bases read in frame from the first base.